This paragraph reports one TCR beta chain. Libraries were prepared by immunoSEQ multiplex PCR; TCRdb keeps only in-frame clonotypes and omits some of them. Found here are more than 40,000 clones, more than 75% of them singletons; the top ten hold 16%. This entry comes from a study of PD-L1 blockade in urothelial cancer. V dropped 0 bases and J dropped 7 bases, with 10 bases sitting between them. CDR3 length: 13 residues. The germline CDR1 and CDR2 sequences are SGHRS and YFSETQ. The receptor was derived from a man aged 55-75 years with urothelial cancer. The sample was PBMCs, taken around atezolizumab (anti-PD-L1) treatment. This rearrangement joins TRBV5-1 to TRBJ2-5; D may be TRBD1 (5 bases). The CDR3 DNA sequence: TGCGCCAGCAGCTTGGAGGGGAAGGGGACCCAGTACTTC. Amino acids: CASSLEGKGTQYF. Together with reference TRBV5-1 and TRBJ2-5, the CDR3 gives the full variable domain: KAGVTQTPRYLIKTRGQQVTLSCSPISGHRSVSWYQQTPGQGLQFLFEYFSETQRNKGNFPGRFSGRQFSNSRSEMNVSTLELGDSALYLCASSLEGKGTQYFGPGTRLLVL.